One and the same sample provided the 7 T cell receptor beta chains below, sequenced in a study of blood T cell repertoires in COVID-19. Assay: immunoSEQ multiplex PCR; the TCRdb copy retains only in-frame clones and omits some. The sample has roughly 350,000 clones, about 90% seen once. The material sequenced was peripheral blood. These receptors originate from a woman aged 70-85 years with COVID-19, enrolled during active disease.

The rearrangement links TRBV6-5 to TRBJ1-1; no definite D call. V lost 7 bases and J lost 3, with 6 bases in between. The germline V gene encodes CDR1 MNHEY and CDR2 SVGAGI. This CDR3 comprises 11 residues. Here the CDR3 DNA reads TGTGCCAGCAATAGAGACACTGAAGCTTTCTTT. This codes for CASNRDTEAFF.

The chain combines TRBV25-1 with TRBJ2-5; maybe TRBD1 (6 bases). CDR3 size: 17 residues. Germline assignment: CDR1 MGHDK and CDR2 SYGVNS. Trimming removed 4 bases from V and 2 bases from J, with 20 bases in between. The CDR3 region is CASSASPGAVKQETQYF. The CDR3 bases are TGTGCCAGCAGTGCGTCCCCAGGGGCAGTGAAGCAAGAGACCCAGTACTTC. The full variable domain, with the rest looked up from reference TRBV25-1 and TRBJ2-5, is EADIYQTPRYLVIGTGKKITLECSQTMGHDKMYWYQQDPGMELHLIHYSYGVNSTEKGDLSSESTVSRIRTEHFPLTLESARPSHTSQYLCASSASPGAVKQETQYFGPGTRLLVL.

The rearrangement uses TRBV24-1 and TRBJ1-5, with a weak D call TRBD1 (6 bases). The CDR3 has 15 amino acids. The germline V gene encodes CDR1 KGHDR and CDR2 SFDVKD. Deletions cut 1 base from V and 6 bases from J, with 12 bases between. CDR3 DNA: TGTGCCACCAGTGATTTATCAGGGGTCAGTCAGCCCCAGCATTTT. The encoded protein is CATSDLSGVSQPQHF.

The gene calls are TRBV19 and TRBJ2-1; 14 bases fit TRBD2. V trimming: 2 bases; J trimming: 5 bases; junction bases outside the gene matches: 5. Germline assignment: CDR1 LNHDA and CDR2 SQIVND (reference sequence). The CDR3 is 17 residues long. This CDR3 reads CASSIIRTSGGHNEQFF. In nucleotides, the CDR3 is TGTGCCAGTAGTATAATTCGGACTAGCGGGGGGCACAATGAGCAGTTCTTC. The entire variable domain, with the rest obtained from reference TRBV19 and TRBJ2-1, is as follows: DGGITQSPKYLFRKEGQNVTLSCEQNLNHDAMYWYRQDPGQGLRLIYYSQIVNDFQKGDIAEGYSVSREKKESFPLTVTSAQKNPTAFYLCASSIIRTSGGHNEQFFGPGTRLTVL.

CDR3 sequence: CASRGTGGGYTF. The DNA for the CDR3 is TGTGCCAGCAGGGGGACAGGGGGAGGCTACACCTTC. This chain joins TRBV6-5 and TRBJ1-2; 11 bases are shared with TRBD1. CDR3 length equals 12 residues. Germline CDR1 MNHEY, CDR2 SVGAGI. After removal of 6 bases from V and 8 bases from J, the junction contained 2 bases not matched to a gene.

A few counts support this clone. J is TRBJ1-1 and V is TRBV18; TRBD1 agrees at 8 bases. The length of the CDR3 is 15 residues. V dropped 3 bases and J dropped 6; count of bases not matched to a gene: 9. Germline V gene lookup returns CDR1 KGHSH and CDR2 LQKENI. CDR3 sequence (DNA): TGTGCCAGCTCACCCACGACAGGGGCGGTGGCTGAAGCTTTCTTT. Its translation: CASSPTTGAVAEAFF.

The count of this clone is one. The chain uses TRBV5-1 and TRBJ1-2; perhaps TRBD1 as D (5 bases). The V end was cut by 2 bases, the J end by 0 bases, with 14 bases between. CDR3 size: 16 residues. Germline CDR1 SGHRS, CDR2 YFSETQ. This CDR3 reads CASSLGQGTANYGYTF. CDR3 nucleotide sequence: TGCGCCAGCAGCTTAGGCCAGGGCACAGCTAACTATGGCTACACCTTC.